This T cell receptor (beta chain) was obtained from a study of human T cells and chemical hapten exposure. As to time point: patch test 2, 6 weeks after DPC sensitization. Sample treatment: therapeutic diphenylcyclopropenone sensitization with weekly scalp DPC. TCRdb reprocessed the RACE reads with MiXCR, giving one entry per CDR3 protein. The sample shows approximately 350,000 distinct CDR3 sequences, about 6.3% of them seen only once. This clonotype was observed a handful of times. The sequencing here drew on whole blood, taken in connection with sensitization to the hapten diphenylcyclopropenone (DPC). This clonotype was obtained from a woman aged 18 to 35 with alopecia areata. Some clones in this sample may be carry-over from other donors' samples.

CDR3 loop: CASSYGASYNEQFF. In DNA, the CDR3 is TGTGCCAGCAGTTACGGGGCGTCCTACAATGAGCAGTTCTTC. J is TRBJ2-1 and V is TRBV28; TRBD1 or TRBD2 may be the D gene (5 bases each). V lost 4 bases and J lost 1, with 8 bases in between. CDR1 MDHEN and CDR2 SYDVKM come from the germline V gene. The CDR3 has 14 amino acids.